These 10 T cell receptor beta chains originate from one sample sequenced in a study of identical twins. TCRdb redid the calling of the 5' RACE reads with MiXCR, one entry per CDR3 protein. The sample records 350,000 or so distinct CDR3 sequences, roughly an eighth being singletons. These same data were also listed under a study on yellow fever vaccine responses in identical twins.

The material sequenced was CD8+ T cells sorted from blood. These receptors all come from a woman aged 18 to 35 in good health.

The chain is built from TRBV11-2 and TRBJ1-2, with TRBD1 as a possible D gene (6 bases). Germline V lookup: CDR1 SGHAT, CDR2 FQNNGV. V was trimmed by 5 bases and J by 8 bases, leaving 21 bases between them. The length of the CDR3 is 15 residues. The CDR3 is CASSTLGARGGGYTF. The CDR3 coding sequence is TGTGCCAGCAGCACACTAGGGGCCAGGGGCGGCGGCTACACCTTC. The full variable domain, with the rest looked up from reference TRBV11-2 and TRBJ1-2, is EAGVAQSPRYKIIEKRQSVAFWCNPISGHATLYWYQQILGQGPKLLIQFQNNGVVDDSQLPKDRFSAERLKGVDSTLKIQPAKLEDSAVYLCASSTLGARGGGYTFGSGTRLTVV.

This clonotype came up many times. The V gene is TRBV4-1, the J gene TRBJ2-5, with 8 nucleotides matching TRBD1. The germline CDR1 and CDR2 sequences are MGHRA and YSYEKL. The J segment lost 0 bases and the V segment lost 4 bases, leaving 4 bases of the junction unmatched. This CDR3 is 15 amino acids long. DNA for the CDR3: TGCGCCAGCAGCCCCCGGGACAGGTACCAAGAGACCCAGTACTTC. This gives the protein CASSPRDRYQETQYF.

This sequence joins TRBV20-1 and TRBJ1-3, with TRBD1 as a possible D gene (6 bases). Per germline, CDR1 DFQATT and CDR2 SNEGSKA (reference sequence). The CDR3 is made up of 13 amino acids. V shed 0 bases and J shed 4 bases, with 7 bases lying between them. The DNA for the CDR3 is TGCAGTGCTAGAGATACAGGGGGAAACACCATATATTTT. Residues: CSARDTGGNTIYF.

J is TRBJ1-6 and V is TRBV15; unclear D gene. The V and J ends lost 0 bases and 9 bases respectively, with 6 bases between them. Germline values: CDR1 LNHNV, CDR2 YYDKDF (reference sequence). The CDR3 loop spans 13 amino acids. DNA for the CDR3: TGTGCCACCAGCAGAGATGGGAGTTCACCCCTCCACTTT. Translating it yields CATSRDGSSPLHF.

This clonotype was counted a few times. The CDR3: CASSEGGGDPRYGYTF. CDR3 nucleotide sequence: TGTGCCAGCAGTGAAGGAGGGGGCGATCCCCGCTATGGCTACACCTTC. The chain is built from TRBV6-1 and TRBJ1-2, with TRBD1 matching 7 bases. The length of the CDR3 is 16 residues. The V and J ends lost 1 base and 4 bases, in that order; junction bases with no gene match: 9. Germline lookup yields CDR1 MNHNS and CDR2 SASEGT.

This clonotype was counted many times. V and J are TRBV29-1 and TRBJ2-7; D is tentatively TRBD1 or TRBD2 (6 bases each). V was pared by 5 bases and J by 3 bases, with 11 bases between. Germline V gene data show CDR1 as SQVTM and CDR2 as ANQGSEA. The CDR3 has 12 amino acids. In nucleotides, the CDR3 is TGCAGCGTTTTGGAGGGGGACTACGAGCAGTACTTC. Translation: CSVLEGDYEQYF.

This clonotype was detected a few times. The genes are TRBV3-1 and TRBJ2-3; TRBD2 aligns across 9 bases. After removal of 4 bases from V and 1 base from J, the junction contained 6 bases not matched to a gene. This CDR3 spans 16 amino acids. Germline V gives CDR1 LGHDT, CDR2 YNNKEL (reference sequence). The CDR3: CASSPRLAEGTDTQYF. The CDR3 region has the DNA TGTGCCAGCAGCCCAAGACTAGCGGAGGGCACAGATACGCAGTATTTT.

This clonotype turned up a few times. This chain joins TRBV28 and TRBJ2-5, with TRBD1 matching 8 bases. Germline V gene sequence: CDR1 MDHEN, CDR2 SYDVKM. The CDR3 spans 14 residues. V trimming: 3 bases; J trimming: 5 bases; junction bases outside the gene matches: 5. CDR3 DNA: TGTGCCAGCAGTTTCGCAGGGGGCAGGGAGACCCAGTACTTC. Translation: CASSFAGGRETQYF.

This clonotype has more than one count but fewer than ten. The rearrangement joins TRBV29-1 to TRBJ2-7, with 8 bases aligning to TRBD2. The CDR3 has 14 amino acids. CDR1 and CDR2 (germline): SQVTM, ANQGSEA. Trimming at V came to 6 bases and at J to 0 bases, leaving 7 bases not matched to a gene. CDR3 region: CSVGAGGISYEQYF. CDR3 DNA: TGCAGCGTGGGGGCGGGGGGAATCTCCTACGAGCAGTACTTC.

This sequence joins TRBV19 and TRBJ2-7; D uncertain. The length of the CDR3 is 15 residues. Germline CDR1 and CDR2: LNHDA and SQIVND (reference sequence). Trimming shortened V by 3 bases and J by 3 bases, and 15 bases separated the two germline ends. CDR3 coding DNA: TGTGCCAGTAGTATCCTTGCTAGTGACAACTACGAGCAGTACTTC. Protein sequence: CASSILASDNYEQYF.